What follows are 14 T cell receptor beta chains derived from one specimen sequenced in a study of TIL therapy for anti-PD-1-resistant metastatic lung cancer (dated by TCRdb to the early 2020s). In light of the paper, this sample's time point label describes: pre-treatment sample, taken before nivolumab and TIL therapy. Baseline tumor samples were excised metastases, mostly pleural nodules or supraclavicular lymph nodes, from the same resection used to grow TIL. TCR beta CDR3 regions were amplified from genomic DNA by bias-controlled multiplex PCR with the immunoSEQ v3 hsTCRB kit. TCRdb took over this immuneACCESS table, retaining in-frame rearrangements with V and J assigned. Such tables are incomplete; in checked studies, under half of the missing clones stem from an unresolved V gene, and the remainder is unexplained. In this sample the table shows approximately 12,000 clones, less than 75% of which occur a single time. The ten largest clones represent approximately 7% of the sample.

Sequencing was performed on tumor tissue, taken at baseline. These receptors all come from a person aged 25 to 79 with non-small cell lung cancer.

The chain joins TRBV27 to TRBJ2-6; D is possibly TRBD1 (5 bases). CDR1 MNHEY and CDR2 SMNVEV come from the germline V gene (reference sequence). The germline V and J ends were trimmed by 2 bases and 0 bases, with 11 bases remaining between them. The CDR3 length is 17 residues. CDR3 DNA sequence: TGTGCCAGCAGTTTAGGTCAGGGAAGCTCTGGGGCCAACGTCCTGACTTTC. Translation: CASSLGQGSSGANVLTF.

In its sample, this clone was seen once. The chain's CDR3 is CASSSDGGSDGYTF. As DNA, the CDR3 is TGTGCCAGCAGCTCAGATGGGGGTAGCGATGGCTACACCTTC. V is TRBV7-2 and J is TRBJ1-2; a possible D gene is TRBD1 (5 bases). Germline loops: CDR1 SGHTA, CDR2 FQGNSA. This CDR3 comprises 14 residues. Trimming pared 4 bases from V and 6 bases from J, leaving 15 bases between.

In this sample, this clone turned up a few times. V usage is TRBV13 and J usage is TRBJ2-2, with unresolved D. Trimming removed 5 bases from V and 9 bases from J, with 10 bases in between. The CDR3 contains 12 residues. The germline gives CDR1 PRHDT, CDR2 FYEKMQ (reference sequence). The CDR3 region is CASSEMSRELFF. DNA for the CDR3: TGTGCCAGCAGCGAGATGTCCCGGGAGCTGTTTTTT.

This clone has just one count. V and J are TRBV5-6 and TRBJ2-1; tentatively, D is TRBD2 (5 bases). This CDR3 has 13 residues. V shed 2 bases and J shed 10 bases, with 13 bases lying between them. Germline V CDR1 and CDR2: SGHDT, YYEEEE. The CDR3 coding sequence is TGTGCCAGCAGCTTCGGGGTTACAAAGGAGCAGTTCTTC. This sequence encodes CASSFGVTKEQFF.

The table lists this clone with a few counts. The V call is TRBV6-5, the J call TRBJ1-6, with 10 bases fitting TRBD1. Trimming at V came to 6 bases and at J to 7 bases, leaving 3 bases not matched to a gene. CDR1 and CDR2 (germline): MNHEY, SVGAGI. The CDR3 extends over 14 amino acids. CDR3 bases: TGTGCCAGCAGCGGGACAGGGGTAAATTCACCCCTCCACTTT. Translation gives CASSGTGVNSPLHF.

The rearrangement links TRBV27 to TRBJ2-7, with D possibly TRBD2 on 7 matching bases. This CDR3 is 16 amino acids long. Germline CDR1 and CDR2: MNHEY and SMNVEV (reference sequence). The V end lost 7 bases, the J end lost 0 bases, and 19 bases lay between the germline ends. CDR3 in DNA: TGTGCCAGCACTAATTTCGGGGGGCCGTACTCCTACGAGCAGTACTTC. This codes for CASTNFGGPYSYEQYF.

The rearrangement joins TRBV7-6 to TRBJ1-4; TRBD1 agrees at 9 bases. V shed 1 base and J 4 bases; nucleotides not matched to a gene: 4. CDR3 length: 16 amino acids. Germline CDR1 reads SGHVS; CDR2 reads FNYEAQ. CDR3 DNA: TGTGCCAGCAGCTTAGAGGGACAGGGATATAATGAAAAACTGTTTTTT. Translation: CASSLEGQGYNEKLFF.

This chain connects TRBV5-1 to TRBJ2-7, with D perhaps matching TRBD1 (5 bases). Trimming stripped 4 bases from V and 1 base from J, with 18 bases between. The germline V gene has CDR1 SGHRS and CDR2 YFSETQ. This CDR3 has 16 residues. As DNA, the CDR3 is TGCGCCAGCAGCAACCGACAGAACCCAGGATCCTACGAGCAGTACTTC. Its translation: CASSNRQNPGSYEQYF.

The genes are TRBV6-2 or TRBV6-3 and TRBJ1-5; 9 bases line up with TRBD1. This CDR3 comprises 21 residues. Germline V lookup: CDR1 MNHEY, CDR2 SVGEGT. The ends lost 4 bases at V and 7 bases at J; junction bases unmatched: 26. CDR3 nucleotide sequence: TGTGCCAGCAGTTTCACTCCACAGGGGGCGATCGGTAAGGGTAGAAGACAGCCCCAGCATTTT. Residues: CASSFTPQGAIGKGRRQPQHF.

The J gene is TRBJ1-5, the V gene TRBV6-5, with no clear D. The length of the CDR3 is 15 residues. V lost 9 bases and J 4 bases, leaving 19 bases between the germline ends. Germline V gene sequence: CDR1 MNHEY, CDR2 SVGAGI. Here the CDR3 reads CASSTDSGFNQPQHF. CDR3 coding DNA: TGTGCCAGTTCGACGGACTCGGGATTTAATCAGCCCCAGCATTTT.

The V call is TRBV6-5, the J call TRBJ2-1; D perhaps matches TRBD1 (5 bases). Per the germline V gene, CDR1 is MNHEY and CDR2 is SVGAGI. Trimming stripped 6 bases from V and 7 bases from J, with 19 bases between. The CDR3 spans 15 residues. CDR3: CASRHGQIPSNEQFF. The CDR3 DNA reads as TGTGCCAGCAGGCATGGACAAATCCCTTCTAATGAGCAGTTCTTC.

In this sample, this clone turned up a few times. The gene calls are TRBV30 and TRBJ1-5; D is perhaps TRBD1 (5 bases). The V end lost 2 bases, the J end lost 2 bases, and 10 bases lay between the germline ends. This CDR3 has 14 amino acids. Germline V gives CDR1 GTSNPN, CDR2 SVGIG (reference sequence). DNA for the CDR3: TGTGCCTGGAGTTGGGGCGCTGGCAATCAGCCCCAGCATTTT. It codes for CAWSWGAGNQPQHF.

The sample holds a few counts of this clone. The chain employs TRBV11-3 and TRBJ1-1; TRBD1 aligns across 7 bases. The CDR3 has 14 residues. Germline CDR1 SGHNT, CDR2 YENEEA. With V trimmed by 5 bases and J by 5 bases, 8 bases remained unmatched. CDR3 protein: CASSPRQGGTEAFF. In nucleotides, the CDR3 is TGTGCCAGCAGCCCGAGACAGGGAGGAACTGAAGCTTTCTTT.

The chain employs TRBV28 and TRBJ2-7; D is possibly TRBD1 (6 bases). This CDR3 has 14 amino acids. CDR1 MDHEN and CDR2 SYDVKM come from the germline V gene. V was pared by 8 bases and J by 7 bases, with 21 bases between. CDR3 DNA sequence: TGTGCCAGCCAGCTCCCTCAGGGGTTTGGGGAGCAGTACTTC. Amino acids: CASQLPQGFGEQYF.